The 14 T cell receptor beta chains listed next were all sequenced from one sample in a study of blood T cell repertoires in COVID-19. The method was immunoSEQ multiplex PCR; TCRdb's version includes in-frame clones alone and lacks a portion of them. The sample includes approximately 210,000 clones, about 87% of them seen just once. The sample was peripheral blood. The receptors were sampled from a man aged 65 to 79 with acute or convalescent COVID-19.

This clone was seen once. The V call is TRBV20-1, the J call TRBJ2-7; D remains ambiguous. Germline V lookup: CDR1 DFQATT, CDR2 SNEGSKA (reference sequence). The V and J ends lost 4 bases and 2 bases respectively, with 3 bases between them. The CDR3 spans 10 residues. The CDR3 is CSANTYEQYF. Here the CDR3 DNA reads TGCAGTGCTAATACCTACGAGCAGTACTTC.

This chain joins TRBV5-1 and TRBJ1-1, with a possible D match to TRBD1 (5 bases). Trimming cost V 1 base and J 1 base, with 11 bases left between them. Per germline, CDR1 SGHRS and CDR2 YFSETQ. The CDR3 spans 15 residues. The chain's CDR3 is CASSLTGQRNTEAFF. CDR3 DNA sequence: TGCGCCAGCAGCTTGACTGGACAACGGAACACTGAAGCTTTCTTT.

The J gene is TRBJ2-1, the V gene TRBV9; D remains ambiguous. Germline loops: CDR1 SGDLS, CDR2 YYNGEE. The CDR3 length is 13 residues. Trimming left V 2 bases short and J 9 bases short, with 12 bases between. This CDR3 reads CASSVIDFGEQFF. For the CDR3, the DNA is TGTGCCAGCAGCGTGATAGATTTTGGTGAGCAGTTCTTC.

Concerning this clone itself: The same CDR3 is also encoded by other DNA sequences in this sample. V gene TRBV5-1 combines with J gene TRBJ1-5; 7 nucleotides agree with TRBD1. The V gene end was trimmed by 1 base and the J gene end by 2 bases; junction bases not matched to a gene: 0. The CDR3 consists of 14 residues. Per germline, CDR1 SGHRS and CDR2 YFSETQ. As DNA, the CDR3 is TGCGCCAGCAGCTTGCAGGGGGGCAATCAGCCCCAGCATTTT. This sequence encodes CASSLQGGNQPQHF. The whole variable domain, filled in from reference TRBV5-1 and TRBJ1-5, reads KAGVTQTPRYLIKTRGQQVTLSCSPISGHRSVSWYQQTPGQGLQFLFEYFSETQRNKGNFPGRFSGRQFSNSRSEMNVSTLELGDSALYLCASSLQGGNQPQHFGDGTRLSIL.

The CDR3 reads CASSESRRMPSGSYEQYF. For the CDR3, the DNA is TGTGCCAGCAGTGAGTCACGAAGGATGCCTAGCGGGAGTTACGAGCAGTACTTC. The gene calls are TRBV2 and TRBJ2-7; 10 positions agree with TRBD2. Germline V lookup: CDR1 SNHLY, CDR2 FYNNEI. This CDR3 is built from 18 residues. After removal of 3 bases from V and 4 bases from J, the junction contained 15 bases not matched to a gene.

V is TRBV14 and J is TRBJ2-2, with 8 bases aligning to TRBD1. The CDR3 length is 18 residues. Germline values: CDR1 SGHDN, CDR2 FVKESK. J was trimmed by 4 bases and V by 1 base; bases with no gene match: 11. CDR3 nucleotides: TGTGCCAGCAGCCAAGCCCCCTTCAGGGGGCTCAGCACCGGGGAGCTGTTTTTT. This encodes CASSQAPFRGLSTGELFF.

The V gene is TRBV6-2 or TRBV6-3, the J gene TRBJ2-2; TRBD2 aligns across 7 bases. J was trimmed by 2 bases and V by 5 bases; bases with no gene match: 2. The CDR3 totals 14 residues. Per the germline V gene, CDR1 is MNHEY and CDR2 is SVGEGT. CDR3 in DNA: TGTGCCAGCAGTCGGACTAGAAACACCGGGGAGCTGTTTTTT. It yields the protein CASSRTRNTGELFF.

About this clone itself: Other DNA variants within this sample encode the same CDR3. The chain carries TRBV5-1 and TRBJ1-3, with D uncertain. Trimming stripped 0 bases from V and 3 bases from J, with 7 bases between. The CDR3 spans 14 residues. Germline V gene lookup returns CDR1 SGHRS and CDR2 YFSETQ. CDR3 DNA sequence: TGCGCCAGCAGCTTGGCAGGTTATGGAAACACCATATATTTT. Translation: CASSLAGYGNTIYF. Based on the CDR3 plus reference TRBV5-1 and TRBJ1-3, the full variable domain is KAGVTQTPRYLIKTRGQQVTLSCSPISGHRSVSWYQQTPGQGLQFLFEYFSETQRNKGNFPGRFSGRQFSNSRSEMNVSTLELGDSALYLCASSLAGYGNTIYFGEGSWLTVV.

This chain links TRBV2 with TRBJ1-2, with 7 bases matching TRBD1. Per germline, CDR1 SNHLY and CDR2 FYNNEI. The CDR3 contains 17 residues. V gave up 1 base and J gave up 2 bases; unmatched junction bases: 10. CDR3 residues: CASSEVLEGGPNYGYTF. DNA for the CDR3: TGTGCCAGCAGTGAAGTTCTCGAAGGGGGCCCAAACTATGGCTACACCTTC. Full variable domain (remainder filled in from reference TRBV2 and TRBJ1-2): EPEVTQTPSHQVTQMGQEVILRCVPISNHLYFYWYRQILGQKVEFLVSFYNNEISEKSEIFDDQFSVERPDGSNFTLKIRSTKLEDSAMYFCASSEVLEGGPNYGYTFGSGTRLTVV.

This rearrangement joins TRBV7-2 to TRBJ2-3; D remains ambiguous. Germline CDR1 SGHTA, CDR2 FQGNSA. V was shortened by 3 bases and J by 2 bases, with 9 bases between the two germline ends. The CDR3 length is 14 residues. The CDR3, as DNA: TGTGCCAGCAGCTTGATGCGGCACACAGATACGCAGTATTTT. It is translated as CASSLMRHTDTQYF. Together with reference TRBV7-2 and TRBJ2-3, the CDR3 gives the full variable domain: GAGVSQSPSNKVTEKGKDVELRCDPISGHTALYWYRQSLGQGLEFLIYFQGNSAPDKSGLPSDRFSAERTGGSVSTLTIQRTQQEDSAVYLCASSLMRHTDTQYFGPGTRLTVL.

This clone has a single count. This sequence joins TRBV6-2 or TRBV6-3 and TRBJ1-5; D might be TRBD1 (5 bases). Germline values: CDR1 MNHEY, CDR2 SVGEGT. V gave up 2 bases and J gave up 7 bases, with 21 bases separating them. This CDR3 is built from 17 residues. The CDR3 bases are TGTGCCAGCAGTTACCACACGGAAGGGGTGAATAGACAGCCCCAGCATTTT. Translating it yields CASSYHTEGVNRQPQHF.

This clone has a handful of counts. The genes are TRBV7-6 and TRBJ2-1; 10 nucleotides match TRBD2. The germline V gene encodes CDR1 SGHVS and CDR2 FNYEAQ. This CDR3 region has 18 residues. V lost 1 base and J lost 6; bases outside the gene matches: 12. As DNA, the CDR3 is TGTGCCAGCAGCTTAGACCCGATAGCGGGAGGAGGGGTCAATGAGCAGTTCTTC. Residues: CASSLDPIAGGGVNEQFF.

This clone was recorded only once. The V call is TRBV5-1, the J call TRBJ2-3, with a weak D call TRBD1 (5 bases). Germline V lookup: CDR1 SGHRS, CDR2 YFSETQ. Trimming took off 3 bases at V and 14 bases at J, with 25 bases between the two ends. This CDR3 contains 15 residues. CDR3 protein: CASSWTAGVRNDRYF. The CDR3 DNA is TGCGCCAGCAGCTGGACCGCCGGCGTCCGCAACGACAGGTATTTT.

In this sample, this clone turned up once. The chain employs TRBV11-2 and TRBJ1-2; D possibly corresponds to TRBD1 (5 bases). With 2 bases removed from V and 2 bases from J, the gap between germline ends came to 6 bases. Germline V gene sequence: CDR1 SGHAT, CDR2 FQNNGV. The CDR3 covers 13 residues. CDR3 in amino acids: CASSLSGNYGYTF. For the CDR3, the DNA is TGTGCCAGCAGCTTATCAGGGAACTATGGCTACACCTTC.